These T cell receptor beta chains were read from a single sample in a study of beta chain features in type 1 diabetes. Using immunoSEQ multiplex PCR, the repertoire was profiled, and TCRdb retains in-frame clones only, with some absent. The sample lists under 250,000 clones, roughly 13% occurring once. The source material was naive CD4+ T cells from blood. The receptors derive from a middle-aged woman in good health. Both conserved end residues are part of each CDR3. D genes are given only for firm matches. Expanded clones are given a class, and other clones once, few, many or no size at all.

DNA	CDR3	size	J	V	D
TGTGCCGGAAAACGGACAGTCACCGGGGAGCTGTTTTTT	CAGKRTVTGELFF	few	TRBJ2-2	TRBV7-9	NA
TGTGCCAGCTCCGTGTACACCGGGGAGCTGTTTTTT	CASSVYTGELFF	NA	TRBJ2-2	TRBV18	NA
TGTGCCAGCAGCCAAGAAGGCGCCGGGACCGGGGAGCTGTTTTTT	CASSQEGAGTGELFF	few	TRBJ2-2	TRBV4-2	NA
TGTGCCAGCAGCTTGGCCGGGACAGACACAGATACGCAGTATTTT	CASSLAGTDTDTQYF	NA	TRBJ2-3	TRBV5-8	TRBD1
TGCAGTGCAGGGTCGACAGGGCAGTACTTC	CSAGSTGQYF	few	TRBJ2-7	TRBV20-1	NA
TGTGCTAGTGGTTTGGTGTCGACAGGCTTTGGCAATCAGCCCCAGCATTTT	CASGLVSTGFGNQPQHF	few	TRBJ1-5	TRBV12-5	NA
TGCACCAGCAGCCTTAGGGGCAATGAGCAGTTCTTC	CTSSLRGNEQFF	NA	TRBJ2-1	TRBV1	NA
TGTGCCACCAGCAGAGATTCTGGTCGGTACTACGAGCAGTACTTC	CATSRDSGRYYEQYF	few	TRBJ2-7	TRBV15	NA
TGTGCCAGCAGCTTAGCTACAGCCACAGATACGCAGTATTTT	CASSLATATDTQYF	many	TRBJ2-3	TRBV7-2	NA
TGTGCCAGCAGCCTGAGGACCGGGGAGCTGTTTTTT	CASSLRTGELFF	NA	TRBJ2-2	TRBV11-2	NA
TGCGCCAGCAGCTCTCTAGCGGGGGCGGTCGATGAGCAGTTCTTC	CASSSLAGAVDEQFF	few	TRBJ2-1	TRBV5-1	TRBD2
TGTGCCAGCAGCTTAGCGGATAACTATGGCTACACCTTC	CASSLADNYGYTF	NA	TRBJ1-2	TRBV5-6	NA
TGTGCCAGCAGTCCTAGGGACAGGCTTTATGGCTACACCTTC	CASSPRDRLYGYTF	few	TRBJ1-2	TRBV6-5	TRBD1
TGCAGTGCTATCAGGGGCGGGGAGCTGTTTTTT	CSAIRGGELFF	few	TRBJ2-2	TRBV20-1	NA
TGCGCCAGCAGCTTGGCTACAGGGCCGGTAACCTACGAGCAGTACTTC	CASSLATGPVTYEQYF	few	TRBJ2-7	TRBV5-1	NA
TGTGCCAGCAGTTCCCCGGGTGGTGCGGGGGGGACTACTGGGGATACGCAGTATTTT	CASSSPGGAGGTTGDTQYF	NA	TRBJ2-3	TRBV27	TRBD2
TGTGCCAGCAGCTCTTGGGACAGACTCTATGGCTACACCTTC	CASSSWDRLYGYTF	NA	TRBJ1-2	TRBV7-9	TRBD1
TGTGCCAGCAGCTTATCGACCGGGACTGCGGAAGCTTTCTTT	CASSLSTGTAEAFF	few	TRBJ1-1	TRBV7-2	NA